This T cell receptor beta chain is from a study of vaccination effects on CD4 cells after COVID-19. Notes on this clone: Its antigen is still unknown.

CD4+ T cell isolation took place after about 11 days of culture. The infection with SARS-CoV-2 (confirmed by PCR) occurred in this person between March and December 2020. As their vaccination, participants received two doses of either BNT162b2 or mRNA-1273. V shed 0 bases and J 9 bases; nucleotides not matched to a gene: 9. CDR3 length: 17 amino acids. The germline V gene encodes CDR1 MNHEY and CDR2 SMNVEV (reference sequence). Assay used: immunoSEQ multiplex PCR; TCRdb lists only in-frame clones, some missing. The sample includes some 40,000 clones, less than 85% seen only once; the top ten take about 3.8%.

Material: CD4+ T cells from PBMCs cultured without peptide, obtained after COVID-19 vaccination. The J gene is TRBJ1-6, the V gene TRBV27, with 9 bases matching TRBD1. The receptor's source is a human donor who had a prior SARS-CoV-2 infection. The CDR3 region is CASSLSFGTGKSSPLHF. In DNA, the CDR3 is TGTGCCAGCAGTTTATCGTTCGGGACAGGGAAAAGTTCACCCCTCCACTTT.